Below are 13 T cell receptor beta chains sequenced from a single sample in a study of blood T cells in healthy people across ages. For the second PCR, which ran for about 7 to 12 cycles, a sample-barcoded 5' primer and a J-beta primer mix were used. TCRdb re-derived calls from the 5' RACE reads in MiXCR, one entry per CDR3 protein. The sample has over 950,000 distinct CDR3 sequences, about two fifths seen once. The sample comprised blood. These receptors were obtained from a man between 18 and 35 years old in good health.

The V gene is TRBV28, the J gene TRBJ2-1; no reliable D call. Deletions cut 3 bases from V and 9 bases from J, with 6 bases between. This CDR3 comprises 11 residues. Germline CDR1 reads MDHEN; CDR2 reads SYDVKM. The CDR3 loop reads CASSLNAEQFF. The DNA of the CDR3 is TGTGCCAGCAGTTTGAACGCTGAGCAGTTCTTC.

The chain employs TRBV6-6 and TRBJ1-5; 7 positions match TRBD1. The CDR3 runs 16 residues. The J segment lost 2 bases and the V segment lost 5 bases, leaving 9 bases of the junction unmatched. The germline V gene encodes CDR1 MNHNY and CDR2 SVGAGI (reference sequence). The CDR3 DNA follows: TGTGCCAGCAGTCTCGACAGGGAAGTCGGCAATCAGCCCCAGCATTTT. This translates into CASSLDREVGNQPQHF.

This rearrangement joins TRBV2 to TRBJ1-2; 7 bases are a match to TRBD1. Losses at the gene ends were 6 bases for V and 7 bases for J; bases not matched to a gene: 14. The germline CDR1 and CDR2 sequences are SNHLY and FYNNEI. CDR3 length equals 15 residues. The CDR3 nucleotides are TGTGCCAGCAGAGAGCTCCCAGGGGGTAAAGGTGGCTACACCTTC. Translation gives CASRELPGGKGGYTF.

A single count supports this clonotype. The chain joins TRBV28 to TRBJ1-1, with D possibly TRBD1 on 5 matching bases. V lost 5 bases and J lost 6, with 7 bases in between. Germline CDR1 and CDR2: MDHEN and SYDVKM. CDR3 length: 11 amino acids. The CDR3 DNA sequence: TGTGCCAGCAGTATGACAGCTGAAGCTTTCTTT. Amino acid sequence: CASSMTAEAFF.

As regards this clonotype: One junction end disagrees with the germline gene, perhaps due to a read error. The V gene is TRBV6-1, the J gene TRBJ1-2; D ambiguous. Germline V gene sequence: CDR1 MNHNS, CDR2 SASEGT. This CDR3 contains 14 residues. CDR3 nucleotide sequence: TGTGCCAGCAGTGAAATAGGGAGCAACTATGGCTACATCTTC. This gives the protein CASSEIGSNYGYIF.

The chain is built from TRBV20-1 and TRBJ2-1; 10 nucleotides agree with TRBD1. Germline assignment: CDR1 DFQATT and CDR2 SNEGSKA (reference sequence). The V and J ends lost 0 bases and 2 bases, in that order; junction bases with no gene match: 4. This CDR3 region has 16 residues. The CDR3 reads CSARDRGQGPYNEQFF. As DNA, the CDR3 is TGCAGTGCTAGAGATAGGGGACAGGGGCCCTACAATGAGCAGTTCTTC.

The chain links TRBV18 to TRBJ2-3; weak D call: TRBD2 (5 bases). V was shortened by 3 bases and J by 8 bases, with 15 bases between the two germline ends. The CDR3 runs to 14 residues. Germline V CDR1 and CDR2: KGHSH, LQKENI. CDR3 amino acids: CASSPIQDGGTQYF. For the CDR3, the DNA is TGTGCCAGCTCACCGATACAAGACGGAGGTACGCAGTATTTT.

V usage is TRBV12-3 or TRBV12-4 and J usage is TRBJ1-4; possibly TRBD1 for D (5 bases). The V end was cut by 7 bases, the J end by 8 bases, with 20 bases between. This CDR3 comprises 15 residues. The CDR3 nucleotides are TGTGCCAGCACCTTAAGGGGTGGTGGAGACGAAAAACTGTTTTTT. Translation: CASTLRGGGDEKLFF.

The J gene is TRBJ1-2, the V gene TRBV27, with TRBD1 as a possible D gene (5 bases). V shed 6 bases and J shed 3 bases, with 17 bases lying between them. From germline, CDR1 is MNHEY and CDR2 SMNVEV (reference sequence). This CDR3 is 15 amino acids long. The CDR3 is CASSSESWGDYGYTF. As DNA, the CDR3 is TGTGCCAGCAGCTCTGAGAGTTGGGGGGACTATGGCTACACCTTC.

This clonotype was seen only once. At one end, the junction sequence differs from germline, possibly due to a read error. V usage is TRBV7-2 and J usage is TRBJ2-1; D gene ambiguous. Germline CDR1 is SGHTA and CDR2 is FQGNSA. The CDR3 extends over 12 amino acids. The CDR3 nucleotides are TGTGCCATCAGCTTAGATATGAATGAGCAGTTCTTC. As protein: CAISLDMNEQFF.

This clonotype showed up just once. The rearrangement links TRBV30 to TRBJ2-1; D remains ambiguous. CDR3 size: 12 residues. V lost 0 bases and J lost 9, with 9 bases in between. CDR1 and CDR2 from the germline V gene are GTSNPN and SVGIG (reference sequence). CDR3 sequence: CAWSVMGGEQFF. CDR3 DNA sequence: TGTGCCTGGAGTGTAATGGGTGGTGAGCAGTTCTTC.

The DNA for the CDR3 is TGTGCCACCAGTGATTTACCGGCCTCGACGGGTGAGCAGTTCTTC. Its protein is CATSDLPASTGEQFF. The V gene is TRBV24-1, the J gene TRBJ2-1; D is unresolved. The CDR3 is 15 residues long. The germline V gene encodes CDR1 KGHDR and CDR2 SFDVKD. Trimming shortened V by 1 base and J by 9 bases, and 15 bases separated the two germline ends.

This clonotype was seen more than once but under ten times. This rearrangement joins TRBV5-1 to TRBJ2-5; TRBD2 might be the D (5 bases). This CDR3 spans 14 amino acids. Germline V CDR1 and CDR2: SGHRS, YFSETQ. Deletions cut 6 bases from V and 2 bases from J, with 14 bases between. CDR3 residues: CASKYSEDQETQYF. As DNA, the CDR3 is TGCGCCAGCAAGTATTCGGAGGATCAAGAGACCCAGTACTTC.